This TCR beta chain came from a study of shared clonotypes between healthy human individuals (dated by TCRdb to 2020 to 2022). General notes on the study: A couple of women and a few men aged 18 to 49 years were included in the cohort. Per donor, three plates each were used for CD4 naive and CD4 memory, two for CD8 naive, and one for CD8 memory. Different laboratories and diverse techniques were used to prepare libraries and sequence TCR repertoires, to increase sequencing depth and limit assay-specific biases. Per donor, leukapheresis produced somewhere between about 0.9 and 9 billion PBMCs. Blood TCR repertoires of roughly five healthy adults were deeply sequenced to estimate repertoire size and the extent of clonotype sharing between individuals. The study at large found these results: The small number of donors limited the genetic and exposure-history diversity represented. Approximately 5% of naive CD4, 3.5% of naive CD8, approximately 2% of memory CD4, and roughly 0.4% of memory CD8 clonotypes were shared across several donors. Clonotypes shared by all four sorted-subset donors showed higher generation probabilities than non-shared clonotypes. Even with the large sequencing depth, rarefaction of the sorted-subset datasets indicated that sequencing was incomplete. Naive subsets generally had larger estimated clonotype richness than memory subsets did. Based on pairwise subsampling, the degree of clonotype sharing among donors was expected to be affected by sequencing depth. Sampling was restricted to blood, and TCR repertoires in tissue are likely to differ from TCR repertoires in blood.

TCR CDR3 regions were amplified from genomic DNA by multiplex PCR using the deep immunoSEQ assay. Extracted genomic DNA from each cell subset was spread evenly across all wells of several immunoSEQ 96-well plates, with each plate serving as a replicate. Each replicate PCR for sorted subsets received about 180 ng genomic DNA, equal to about 30,000 T cell genomes. Purified libraries were measured with a Qubit 3.0 fluorometer, size-checked on a Bioanalyzer 2100, and measured again with the KAPA Library Quantification kit. A separate single-read 150-cycle Illumina NextSeq 550 flow cell was used to sequence each immunoSEQ 96-well plate. Per the authors' processing: Because the immunoSEQ output included only junctional sequences and no quality scores, the filtering could not be the same as the filtering used for full-length reads. To assign V/J genes and CDR3, sequences were annotated against IMGT germline references using PyIR, a Python wrapper for IgBLAST v1.9. Any read was removed if the V/J assignment was weak (E-value above 1e-6), the CDR3 was missing, or the read contained stop codons, out-of-frame junctions, or ambiguous translated residues. V3J clonotypes were defined as sequences sharing the same inferred V gene, J gene, and CDR3 amino acid sequence. Percentage overlap between repertoires was computed as shared unique clonotypes divided by the size of the smaller repertoire. RTK rarefaction, the Chao1 estimator, and Recon v2.1 estimates of unobserved clonotypes were used to assess repertoire richness. For all TCRbeta clonotypes obtained by the gDNA method from a few donors, generation probabilities were computed with OLGA. Imported from immuneACCESS, the table was reduced by TCRdb to in-frame sequences with V and J called. These copies leave out some clones; in studies compared against another copy, an unresolved V gene accounts for under half, and the cause of the remainder is not known. That table gives V, J and clone size, and the DNA gave D and trimming. Across this sample there are over a million clones, with around 97% seen only once. The biggest ten clones account for 1% to 1.5% of the sample.

The donors were healthy, HIV-negative adults with no recently reported acute infections or vaccinations. Every donor was a Caucasian adult living in Nashville, Tennessee, USA. CD4+ T cells were enriched by magnetic negative selection; naive cells were then positively selected on CD45RA, and the negative fraction formed the memory subset. Blood was collected by leukapheresis, and PBMCs were isolated by Ficoll-Histopaque density gradient centrifugation and then cryopreserved in liquid nitrogen vapor phase. Analytical flow cytometry was used to check the purity and quantity of each magnetically sorted T cell population. Each sorted fraction had its genomic DNA isolated and then quantified by UV absorbance on a Nanodrop 2000c. From its cysteine to its phenylalanine, the CDR3 spans 22 amino acids. The entry retains the CDR3 DNA only, 66 bases that are in frame from base 1. Trimming takes 0 bases off V and 2 bases off J; junction bases not matched to a gene: 18. Sequences KGHSH (CDR1) and LQKENI (CDR2) are obtained from the germline V gene.

As to this clone: There is no known antigen for this receptor. Qualities for individual bases were not recorded, and no much larger clone is one base off.

Material: naive CD4+ T cells sorted from blood. The sample's cell subset or site, from its label and the paper: CD45RA+ positively selected. This sequence was found in a man younger than 45 in good health. Recombination linked TRBV18 to TRBJ2-1; TRBD2 fits 11 bases in the junction. The CDR3 has the sequence CASSPPRGKVVSGRGPYNEQFF. The nucleotides are TGTGCCAGCTCACCACCCAGGGGGAAAGTCGTTAGCGGGAGGGGCCCCTACAATGAGCAGTTCTTC.